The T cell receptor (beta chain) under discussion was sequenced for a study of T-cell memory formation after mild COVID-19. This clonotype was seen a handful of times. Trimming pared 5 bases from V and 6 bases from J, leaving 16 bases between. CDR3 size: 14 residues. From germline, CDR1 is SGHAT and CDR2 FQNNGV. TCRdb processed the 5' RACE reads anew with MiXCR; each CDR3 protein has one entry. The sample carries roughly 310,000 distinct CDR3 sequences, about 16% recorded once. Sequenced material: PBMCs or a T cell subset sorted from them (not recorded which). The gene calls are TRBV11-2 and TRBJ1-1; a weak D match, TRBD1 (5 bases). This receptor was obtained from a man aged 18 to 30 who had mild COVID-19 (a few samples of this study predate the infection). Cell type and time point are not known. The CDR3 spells CASSGGRKGAEAFF. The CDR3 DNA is TGTGCCAGCAGCGGGGGTCGGAAAGGAGCTGAAGCTTTCTTT.